Given below is one T cell receptor beta chain in context. DNA at 200 ng, some 31,000 T cell genomes, went into sorted-subset replicate PCRs. Method: immunoSEQ multiplex PCR; TCRdb's copy keeps in-frame clones and lacks some. The sample shows 1.4 million to 1.5 million clones, over 95% of them seen only once. This CDR3 contains 16 residues. Germline CDR1 is LGHNA and CDR2 is YSLEER. The ends were cut back, 1 base at V and 6 bases at J, with 19 bases in the middle. This sample was taken from a study of shared clonotypes between healthy human individuals. Study-level information: The donors, a couple of women and a few men, were aged 18 to 49. Each donor had three CD4 naive, three CD4 memory, two CD8 naive and one CD8 memory plate.

Material for sequencing was naive CD4+ T cells sorted from blood. Subset noted: CD45RA+ positively selected. This sequence originates from a man under 40 in good health. V gene TRBV4-3 combines with J gene TRBJ2-7; D tentatively fits TRBD1 or TRBD2 (6 bases each). The CDR3 sequence: CASSQATGAVGFEQYF. DNA of the CDR3: TGCGCCAGCAGCCAAGCCACGGGGGCGGTGGGCTTCGAGCAGTACTTC.